These T cell receptor beta chains were read from a single sample in a study of cytomegalovirus exposure and HLA in healthy donors. Here immunoSEQ multiplex PCR was the method, and the copy in TCRdb shows in-frame clones only, minus some. Of around 190,000 clones detected, about 80% appear once; the ten largest clones hold under 3%. The specimen sequenced was PBMCs. Receptor source: a woman between 25 and 40 years old in good health and CMV-seronegative. CDR3s include the opening cysteine and the closing phenylalanine or tryptophan. The D gene is left open where the match is weak. For some rows the clone size is stated as once, few or many, or as a class when expanded; others skip it.

j_gene: TRBJ2-7; v_gene: TRBV27; d_gene: TRBD2; abundance: .; CDR3aa: CASSRLAGALYF; CDR3nt: TGTGCCAGCAGTAGACTAGCGGGGGCTCTGTACTTC
j_gene: TRBJ1-4; v_gene: TRBV28; d_gene: TRBD1; abundance: .; CDR3aa: CASSSRTGAYEKLFF; CDR3nt: TGTGCCAGCAGTTCCCGGACAGGGGCGTATGAAAAACTGTTTTTT
j_gene: TRBJ1-2; v_gene: TRBV29-1; d_gene: .; abundance: .; CDR3aa: CSVGWGAEGYTF; CDR3nt: TGCAGCGTTGGGTGGGGCGCGGAAGGCTACACCTTC
j_gene: TRBJ2-1; v_gene: TRBV19; d_gene: .; abundance: .; CDR3aa: CASSGGGYNEQFF; CDR3nt: TGTGCCAGTAGTGGGGGAGGCTACAATGAGCAGTTCTTC
j_gene: TRBJ1-2; v_gene: TRBV27; d_gene: .; abundance: .; CDR3aa: CASSLSAGASDYGYTF; CDR3nt: TGTGCCAGCAGTTTATCAGCAGGGGCCTCGGACTATGGCTACACCTTC
j_gene: TRBJ2-2; v_gene: TRBV18; d_gene: TRBD1; abundance: .; CDR3aa: CASSTTGMDTGELFF; CDR3nt: TGTGCCAGCTCAACGACAGGGATGGACACCGGGGAGCTGTTTTTT
j_gene: TRBJ2-3; v_gene: TRBV9; d_gene: .; abundance: .; CDR3aa: CASSPGGTPWDTQYF; CDR3nt: TGTGCCAGCAGCCCAGGGGGGACTCCCTGGGATACGCAGTATTTT
j_gene: TRBJ2-2; v_gene: TRBV4-1; d_gene: TRBD2; abundance: .; CDR3aa: CASSQVSGAGELFF; CDR3nt: TGCGCCAGCAGCCAAGTGAGCGGGGCCGGGGAGCTGTTTTTT
j_gene: TRBJ2-1; v_gene: TRBV5-1; d_gene: TRBD2; abundance: .; CDR3aa: CASSLSLAARNEQFF; CDR3nt: TGCGCCAGCAGCTTAAGTCTAGCGGCCCGTAATGAGCAGTTCTTC
j_gene: TRBJ2-7; v_gene: TRBV18; d_gene: .; abundance: .; CDR3aa: CASSPRAGEKQYF; CDR3nt: TGTGCCAGCTCACCACGGGCAGGGGAGAAGCAGTACTTC
j_gene: TRBJ2-7; v_gene: TRBV29-1; d_gene: TRBD2; abundance: once; CDR3aa: CSVEGQSGKVYEQYF; CDR3nt: TGCAGCGTTGAGGGGCAAAGCGGGAAAGTCTACGAGCAGTACTTC
j_gene: TRBJ2-7; v_gene: TRBV10-1; d_gene: TRBD1; abundance: .; CDR3aa: CASRDRVHGEQYF; CDR3nt: TGCGCCAGCAGAGACAGGGTCCACGGCGAGCAGTACTTC
j_gene: TRBJ2-7; v_gene: TRBV28; d_gene: .; abundance: .; CDR3aa: CASRMGTSYEQYF; CDR3nt: TGTGCCAGCAGGATGGGCACCTCCTACGAGCAGTACTTC
j_gene: TRBJ2-1; v_gene: TRBV19; d_gene: .; abundance: .; CDR3aa: CASSVTGREQFF; CDR3nt: TGTGCCAGTAGTGTAACAGGGAGAGAGCAGTTCTTC
j_gene: TRBJ1-2; v_gene: TRBV7-2; d_gene: .; abundance: .; CDR3aa: CASSPNRGRGLF; CDR3nt: TGTGCCAGCAGCCCTAATAGGGGAAGGGGCCTCTTC
j_gene: TRBJ1-5; v_gene: TRBV7-9; d_gene: TRBD1; abundance: few; CDR3aa: CASSLAGGQGGIQPQHF; CDR3nt: TGTGCCAGCAGCTTAGCGGGCGGGCAGGGGGGCATCCAGCCCCAGCATTTT
j_gene: TRBJ2-3; v_gene: TRBV19; d_gene: TRBD2; abundance: .; CDR3aa: CASSVPGLAGDTDTQYF; CDR3nt: TGTGCCAGTAGTGTCCCGGGACTAGCGGGAGACACAGATACGCAGTATTTT
j_gene: TRBJ1-1; v_gene: TRBV28; d_gene: .; abundance: .; CDR3aa: CASKDSSGTEAFF; CDR3nt: TGTGCCAGCAAGGACTCGTCGGGCACTGAAGCTTTCTTT
j_gene: TRBJ1-2; v_gene: TRBV27; d_gene: .; abundance: .; CDR3aa: CASSYQGSYGYTF; CDR3nt: TGTGCCAGCAGTTATCAGGGGAGCTATGGCTACACCTTC
j_gene: TRBJ1-2; v_gene: TRBV29-1; d_gene: .; abundance: .; CDR3aa: CSVGGGDEYGYTF; CDR3nt: TGCAGCGTTGGAGGGGGGGATGAGTATGGCTACACCTTC
j_gene: TRBJ2-3; v_gene: TRBV29-1; d_gene: TRBD2; abundance: .; CDR3aa: CSVGGTSGSRGDTQYF; CDR3nt: TGCAGCGTTGGGGGGACTAGCGGGAGTAGGGGGGATACGCAGTATTTT
j_gene: TRBJ2-5; v_gene: TRBV7-2; d_gene: .; abundance: once; CDR3aa: CASSFYQAQYF; CDR3nt: TGTGCCAGCAGCTTTTACCAGGCTCAGTACTTC
j_gene: TRBJ2-2; v_gene: TRBV28; d_gene: .; abundance: .; CDR3aa: CASSTRNTGELFF; CDR3nt: TGTGCCAGCAGTACACGAAACACCGGGGAGCTGTTTTTT
j_gene: TRBJ2-3; v_gene: TRBV27; d_gene: TRBD2; abundance: .; CDR3aa: CASRDRGRLAGHTQYF; CDR3nt: TGTGCCAGCCGCGACCGGGGGCGTCTAGCGGGACATACGCAGTATTTT
j_gene: TRBJ2-7; v_gene: TRBV6-5; d_gene: .; abundance: .; CDR3aa: CASSPGTGAGGVQYF; CDR3nt: TGTGCCAGCAGTCCCGGGACCGGTGCTGGAGGGGTGCAGTACTTC
j_gene: TRBJ1-4; v_gene: TRBV2; d_gene: .; abundance: .; CDR3aa: CASSPGGAGEKLFF; CDR3nt: TGTGCCAGCAGCCCCGGGGGGGCGGGTGAAAAACTGTTTTTT
j_gene: TRBJ1-3; v_gene: TRBV11-2; d_gene: .; abundance: .; CDR3aa: CASSRRSQGFGNTIYF; CDR3nt: TGTGCCAGCAGCCGAAGGAGTCAGGGTTTTGGAAACACCATATATTTT
j_gene: TRBJ2-3; v_gene: TRBV4-1; d_gene: .; abundance: .; CDR3aa: CASSQAVTRFTDTQYF; CDR3nt: TGCGCCAGCAGCCAAGCTGTGACACGATTTACAGATACGCAGTATTTT
j_gene: TRBJ1-5; v_gene: TRBV7-9; d_gene: .; abundance: .; CDR3aa: CASSPVRSNQPQHF; CDR3nt: TGTGCCAGCAGCCCCGTTCGGAGCAATCAGCCCCAGCATTTT
j_gene: TRBJ2-3; v_gene: TRBV18; d_gene: TRBD2; abundance: .; CDR3aa: CASSPELAGVDTQYF; CDR3nt: TGTGCCAGCTCACCTGAACTAGCGGGAGTAGATACGCAGTATTTT
j_gene: TRBJ2-5; v_gene: TRBV5-4; d_gene: .; abundance: .; CDR3aa: CASMRAASETQYF; CDR3nt: TGTGCCAGCATGAGGGCTGCCTCAGAGACCCAGTACTTC